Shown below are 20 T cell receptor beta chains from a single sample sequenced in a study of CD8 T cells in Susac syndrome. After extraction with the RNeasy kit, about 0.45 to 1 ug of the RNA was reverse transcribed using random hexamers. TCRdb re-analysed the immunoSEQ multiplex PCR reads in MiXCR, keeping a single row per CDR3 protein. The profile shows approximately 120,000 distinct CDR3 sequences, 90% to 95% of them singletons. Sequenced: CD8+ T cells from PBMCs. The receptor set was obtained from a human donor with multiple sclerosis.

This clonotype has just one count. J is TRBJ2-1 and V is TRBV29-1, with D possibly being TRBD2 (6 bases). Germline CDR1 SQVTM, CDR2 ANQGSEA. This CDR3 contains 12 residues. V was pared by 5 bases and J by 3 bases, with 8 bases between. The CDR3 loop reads CSVQDYYNEQFF. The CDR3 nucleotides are TGCAGCGTTCAGGACTACTACAATGAGCAGTTCTTC.

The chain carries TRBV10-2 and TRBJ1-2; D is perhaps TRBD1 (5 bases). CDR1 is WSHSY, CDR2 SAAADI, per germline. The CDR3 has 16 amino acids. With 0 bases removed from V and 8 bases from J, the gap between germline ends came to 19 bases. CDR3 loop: CASSESVSGRFLGYTF. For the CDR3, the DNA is TGCGCCAGCAGTGAGTCTGTTTCGGGACGCTTCTTGGGCTACACCTTC.

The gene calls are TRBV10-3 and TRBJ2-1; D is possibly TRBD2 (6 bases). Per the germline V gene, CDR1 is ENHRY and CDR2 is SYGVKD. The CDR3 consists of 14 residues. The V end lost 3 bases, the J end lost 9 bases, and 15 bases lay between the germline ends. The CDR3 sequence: CAISEGRERGEQFF. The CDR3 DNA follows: TGTGCCATCAGTGAAGGACGGGAGAGGGGTGAGCAGTTCTTC.

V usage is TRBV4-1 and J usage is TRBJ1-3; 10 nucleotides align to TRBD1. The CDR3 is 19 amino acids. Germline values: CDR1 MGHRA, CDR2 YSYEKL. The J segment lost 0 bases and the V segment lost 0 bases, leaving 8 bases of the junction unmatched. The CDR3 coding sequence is TGCGCCAGCAGCCAAGATCGTCACCGGGACAGGGGCTCTGGAAACACCATATATTTT. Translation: CASSQDRHRDRGSGNTIYF.

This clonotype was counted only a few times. CDR3 nucleotides: TGTGCCAGCAGCTTAGCCCCGGACCCCTACGAGCAGTACTTC. Translated, it gives CASSLAPDPYEQYF. V is TRBV7-9 and J is TRBJ2-7; the D is unclear. Germline lookup yields CDR1 SEHNR and CDR2 FQNEAQ (reference sequence). The CDR3 is 14 residues long. V was cut by 0 bases and J by 2 bases, with 8 bases left in between.

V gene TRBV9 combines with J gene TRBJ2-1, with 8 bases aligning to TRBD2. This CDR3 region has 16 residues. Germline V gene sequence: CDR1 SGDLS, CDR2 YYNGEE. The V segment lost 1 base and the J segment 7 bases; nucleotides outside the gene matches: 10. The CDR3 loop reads CASSVLSSGSINEQFF. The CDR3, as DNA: TGTGCCAGCAGCGTATTATCTAGCGGGTCCATTAATGAGCAGTTCTTC.

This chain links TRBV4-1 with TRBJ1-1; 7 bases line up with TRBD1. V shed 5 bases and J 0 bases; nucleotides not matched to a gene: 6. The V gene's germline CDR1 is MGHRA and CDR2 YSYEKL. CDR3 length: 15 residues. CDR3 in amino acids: CASSGQQGMNTEAFF. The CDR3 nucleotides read TGCGCCAGCAGCGGACAACAGGGGATGAACACTGAAGCTTTCTTT.

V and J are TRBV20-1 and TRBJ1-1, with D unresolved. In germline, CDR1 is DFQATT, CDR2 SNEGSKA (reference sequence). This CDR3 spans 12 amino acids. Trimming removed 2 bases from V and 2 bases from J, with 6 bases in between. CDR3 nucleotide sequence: TGCAGTGCTAGACCCGCTAACACTGAAGCTTTCTTT. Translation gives CSARPANTEAFF.

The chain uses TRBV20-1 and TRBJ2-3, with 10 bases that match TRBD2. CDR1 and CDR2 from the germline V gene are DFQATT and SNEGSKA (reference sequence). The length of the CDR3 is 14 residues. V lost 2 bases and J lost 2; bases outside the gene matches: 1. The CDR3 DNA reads TGCAGTGCTAGACTAGCGGGGGACACAGATACGCAGTATTTT. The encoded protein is CSARLAGDTDTQYF.

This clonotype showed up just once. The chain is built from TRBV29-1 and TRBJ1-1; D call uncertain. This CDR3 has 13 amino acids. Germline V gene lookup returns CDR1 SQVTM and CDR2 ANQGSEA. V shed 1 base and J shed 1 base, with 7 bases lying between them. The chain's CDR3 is CSVEGGRNTEAFF. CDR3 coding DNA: TGCAGCGTTGAAGGGGGAAGGAACACTGAAGCTTTCTTT.

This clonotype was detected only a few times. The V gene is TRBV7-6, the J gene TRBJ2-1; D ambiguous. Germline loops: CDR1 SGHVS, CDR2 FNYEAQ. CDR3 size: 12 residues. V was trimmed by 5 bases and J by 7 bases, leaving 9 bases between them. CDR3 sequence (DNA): TGTGCCAGCAGCCCTTCCGGGAATGAGCAGTTCTTC. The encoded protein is CASSPSGNEQFF.

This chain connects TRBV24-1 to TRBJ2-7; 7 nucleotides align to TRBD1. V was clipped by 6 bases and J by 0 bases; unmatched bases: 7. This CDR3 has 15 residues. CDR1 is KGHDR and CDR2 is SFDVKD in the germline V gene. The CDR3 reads CATSKGTANSYEQYF. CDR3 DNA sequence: TGTGCCACCAGTAAAGGGACAGCTAACTCCTACGAGCAGTACTTC.

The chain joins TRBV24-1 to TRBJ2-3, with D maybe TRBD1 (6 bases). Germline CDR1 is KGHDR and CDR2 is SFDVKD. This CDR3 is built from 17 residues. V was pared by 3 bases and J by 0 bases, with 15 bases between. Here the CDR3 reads CATSDTTGLSSTDTQYF. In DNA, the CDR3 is TGTGCCACCAGTGATACCACAGGGCTGAGTAGCACAGATACGCAGTATTTT.

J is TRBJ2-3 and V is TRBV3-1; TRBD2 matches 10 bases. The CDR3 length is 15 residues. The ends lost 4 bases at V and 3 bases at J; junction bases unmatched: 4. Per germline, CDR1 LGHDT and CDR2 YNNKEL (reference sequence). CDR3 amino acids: CASSPTSGQTDTQYF. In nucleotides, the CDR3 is TGTGCCAGCAGCCCGACTAGCGGGCAAACAGATACGCAGTATTTT.

The CDR3 sequence: CASSLAGYTDTQYF. The CDR3 DNA reads as TGCGCCAGCAGCTTGGCCGGCTACACAGATACGCAGTATTTT. J is TRBJ2-3 and V is TRBV5-1; D uncertain. Germline lookup yields CDR1 SGHRS and CDR2 YFSETQ. V lost 0 bases and J lost 2, with 7 bases in between. The CDR3 consists of 14 residues.

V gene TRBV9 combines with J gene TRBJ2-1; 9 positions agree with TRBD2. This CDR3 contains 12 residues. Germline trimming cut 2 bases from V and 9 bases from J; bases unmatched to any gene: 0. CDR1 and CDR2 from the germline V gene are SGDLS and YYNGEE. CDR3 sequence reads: CASSVTSGEQFF. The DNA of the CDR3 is TGTGCCAGCAGCGTGACTAGCGGTGAGCAGTTCTTC.

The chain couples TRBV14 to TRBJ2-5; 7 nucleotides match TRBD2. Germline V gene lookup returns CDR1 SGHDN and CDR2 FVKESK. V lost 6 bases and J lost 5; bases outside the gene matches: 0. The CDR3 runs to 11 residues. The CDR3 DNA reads TGTGCCAGCAGGGGAGGGGAGACCCAGTACTTC. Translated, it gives CASRGGETQYF.

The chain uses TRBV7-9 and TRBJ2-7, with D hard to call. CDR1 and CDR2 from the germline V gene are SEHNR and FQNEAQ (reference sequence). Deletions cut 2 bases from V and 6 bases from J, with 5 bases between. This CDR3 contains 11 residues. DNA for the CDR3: TGTGCCAGCAGCTTAAGCTCCGAGCAGTACTTC. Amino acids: CASSLSSEQYF.

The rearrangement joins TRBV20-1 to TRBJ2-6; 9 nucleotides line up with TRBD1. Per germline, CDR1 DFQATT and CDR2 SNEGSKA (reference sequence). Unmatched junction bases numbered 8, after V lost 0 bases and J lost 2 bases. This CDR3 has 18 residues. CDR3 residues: CSARDRTGVKTGANVLTF. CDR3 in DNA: TGCAGTGCTAGAGATCGGACAGGGGTGAAAACTGGGGCCAACGTCCTGACTTTC.

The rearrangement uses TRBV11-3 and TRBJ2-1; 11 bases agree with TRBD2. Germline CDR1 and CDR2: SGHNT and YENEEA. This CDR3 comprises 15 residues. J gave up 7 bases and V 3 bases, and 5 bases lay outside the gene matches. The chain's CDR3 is CASSFEGTSGNEQFF. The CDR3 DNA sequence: TGTGCCAGCAGCTTCGAGGGGACTAGCGGTAATGAGCAGTTCTTC. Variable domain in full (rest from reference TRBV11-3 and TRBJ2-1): EAGVVQSPRYKIIEKKQPVAFWCNPISGHNTLYWYLQNLGQGPELLIRYENEEAVDDSQLPKDRFSAERLKGVDSTLKIQPAELGDSAVYLCASSFEGTSGNEQFFGPGTRLTVL.